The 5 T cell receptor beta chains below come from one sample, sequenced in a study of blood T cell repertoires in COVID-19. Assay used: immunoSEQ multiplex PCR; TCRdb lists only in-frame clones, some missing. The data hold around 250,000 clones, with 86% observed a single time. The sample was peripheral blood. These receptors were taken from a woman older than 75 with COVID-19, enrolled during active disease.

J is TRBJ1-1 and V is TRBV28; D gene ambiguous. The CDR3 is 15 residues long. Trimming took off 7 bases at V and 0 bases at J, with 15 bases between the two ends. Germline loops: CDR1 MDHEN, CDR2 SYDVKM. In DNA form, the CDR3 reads TGTGCCAGCACCCTTCCGAGTTCGATGAACACTGAAGCTTTCTTT. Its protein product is CASTLPSSMNTEAFF.

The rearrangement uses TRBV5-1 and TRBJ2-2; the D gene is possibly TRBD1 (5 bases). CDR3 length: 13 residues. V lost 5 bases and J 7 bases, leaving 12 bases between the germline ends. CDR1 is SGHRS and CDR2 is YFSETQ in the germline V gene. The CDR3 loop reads CASSSTGVGELFF. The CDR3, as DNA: TGCGCCAGCAGTTCAACAGGCGTCGGGGAGCTGTTTTTT. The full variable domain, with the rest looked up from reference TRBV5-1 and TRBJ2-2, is KAGVTQTPRYLIKTRGQQVTLSCSPISGHRSVSWYQQTPGQGLQFLFEYFSETQRNKGNFPGRFSGRQFSNSRSEMNVSTLELGDSALYLCASSSTGVGELFFGEGSRLTVL.

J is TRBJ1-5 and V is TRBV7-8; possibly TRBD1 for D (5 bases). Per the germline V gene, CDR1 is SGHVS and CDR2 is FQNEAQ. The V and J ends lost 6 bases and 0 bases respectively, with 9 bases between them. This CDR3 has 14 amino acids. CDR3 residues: CASSQGVSNQPQHF. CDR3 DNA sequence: TGTGCCAGCAGTCAAGGGGTTAGCAATCAGCCCCAGCATTTT.

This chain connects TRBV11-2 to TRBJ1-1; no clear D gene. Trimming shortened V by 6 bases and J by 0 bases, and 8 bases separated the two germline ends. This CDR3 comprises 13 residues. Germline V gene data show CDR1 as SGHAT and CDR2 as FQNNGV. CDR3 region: CASSLSMNTEAFF. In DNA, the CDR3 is TGTGCCAGCAGTCTTAGTATGAACACTGAAGCTTTCTTT. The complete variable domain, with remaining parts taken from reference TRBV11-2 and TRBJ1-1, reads EAGVAQSPRYKIIEKRQSVAFWCNPISGHATLYWYQQILGQGPKLLIQFQNNGVVDDSQLPKDRFSAERLKGVDSTLKIQPAKLEDSAVYLCASSLSMNTEAFFGQGTRLTVV.

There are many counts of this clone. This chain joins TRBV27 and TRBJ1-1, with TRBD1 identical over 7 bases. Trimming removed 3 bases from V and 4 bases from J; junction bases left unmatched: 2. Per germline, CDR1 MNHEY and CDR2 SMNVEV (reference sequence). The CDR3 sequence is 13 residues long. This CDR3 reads CASSLGTATEAFF. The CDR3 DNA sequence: TGTGCCAGCAGTTTGGGGACAGCCACTGAAGCTTTCTTT.